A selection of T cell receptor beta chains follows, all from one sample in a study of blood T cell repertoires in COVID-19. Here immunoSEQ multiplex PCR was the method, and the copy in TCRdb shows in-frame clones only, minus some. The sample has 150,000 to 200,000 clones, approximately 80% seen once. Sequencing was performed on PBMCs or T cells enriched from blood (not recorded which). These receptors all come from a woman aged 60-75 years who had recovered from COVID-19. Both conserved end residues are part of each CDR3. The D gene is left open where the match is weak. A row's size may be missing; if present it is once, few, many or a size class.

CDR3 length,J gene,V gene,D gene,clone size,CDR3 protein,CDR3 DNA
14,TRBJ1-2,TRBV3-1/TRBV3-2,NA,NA,CASSQEAGGRGYTF,TGTGCCAGCAGCCAAGAAGCGGGGGGCAGGGGCTACACCTTC
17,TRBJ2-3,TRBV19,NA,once,CASSGPGGFFSTDTQYF,TGTGCCAGTAGTGGTCCGGGGGGCTTTTTTAGCACAGATACGCAGTATTTT
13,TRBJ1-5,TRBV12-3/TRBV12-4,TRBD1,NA,CASTQGVKQPQHF,TGTGCCAGCACACAGGGGGTTAAGCAGCCCCAGCATTTT
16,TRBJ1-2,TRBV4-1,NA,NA,CASSQDPPAAGNGYTF,TGCGCCAGCAGCCAAGATCCCCCCGCGGCAGGGAATGGCTACACCTTC
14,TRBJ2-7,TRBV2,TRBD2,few,CASRGLAVSYEQYF,TGTGCCAGCCGGGGACTAGCGGTCTCCTACGAGCAGTACTTC
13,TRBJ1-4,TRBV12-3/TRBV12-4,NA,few,CASSLGEVEKLFF,TGTGCCAGCAGTTTAGGCGAGGTTGAAAAACTGTTTTTT
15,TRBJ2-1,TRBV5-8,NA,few,CASIRDGSSYNEQFF,TGTGCCAGCATCCGAGACGGGAGCTCCTACAATGAGCAGTTCTTC
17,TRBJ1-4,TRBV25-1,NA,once,CASSEFRMEALDEKLFF,TGTGCCAGCAGTGAATTTAGAATGGAGGCACTAGATGAAAAACTGTTTTTT
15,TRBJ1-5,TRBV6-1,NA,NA,CASSDRARRGQPQHF,TGTGCCAGCAGTGATCGTGCACGGAGGGGCCAGCCCCAGCATTTT
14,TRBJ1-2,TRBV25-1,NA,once,CASSGQDRLYGYTF,TGTGCCAGCAGTGGTCAGGACAGACTCTATGGCTACACCTTC
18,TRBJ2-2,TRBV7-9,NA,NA,CASSLGVRGGRTTGELFF,TGTGCCAGCAGCTTGGGTGTACGAGGGGGACGCACGACCGGGGAGCTGTTTTTT
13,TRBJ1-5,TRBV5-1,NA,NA,CASSLGGSEPQHF,TGCGCCAGCAGCTTGGGCGGATCTGAGCCCCAGCATTTT
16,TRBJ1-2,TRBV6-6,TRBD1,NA,CASSHGPGTGENGYTF,TGTGCCAGCAGTCATGGTCCCGGGACAGGGGAGAATGGCTACACCTTC
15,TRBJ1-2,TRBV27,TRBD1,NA,CASRSGTGLMYGYTF,TGTGCCAGCAGGTCCGGGACAGGTCTAATGTATGGCTACACCTTC
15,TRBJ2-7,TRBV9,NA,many,CASSPSVGATYEQYF,TGTGCCAGCAGCCCATCCGTGGGGGCGACCTACGAGCAGTACTTC
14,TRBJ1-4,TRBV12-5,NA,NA,CASGPGGQNEKLFF,TGTGCTAGTGGTCCGGGGGGCCAGAATGAAAAACTGTTTTTT
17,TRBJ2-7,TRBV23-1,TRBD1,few,CASSQGSRDRGLYEQYF,TGCGCCAGCAGTCAAGGGTCTAGGGACAGGGGTCTCTACGAGCAGTACTTC
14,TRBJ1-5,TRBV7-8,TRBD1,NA,CASSSYRGSQPQHF,TGTGCCAGCAGCTCTTACAGGGGCAGTCAGCCCCAGCATTTT
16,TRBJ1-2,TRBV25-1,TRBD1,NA,CASSEPGQGSVYGYTF,TGTGCCAGCAGTGAACCGGGACAGGGATCCGTCTATGGCTACACCTTC
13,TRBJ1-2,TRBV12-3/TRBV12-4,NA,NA,CASSLQDNYGYTF,TGTGCCAGCAGTCTACAGGATAACTATGGCTACACCTTC
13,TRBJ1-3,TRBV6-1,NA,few,CASSETGRNTIYF,TGTGCCAGCAGTGAAACAGGGAGAAACACCATATATTTT
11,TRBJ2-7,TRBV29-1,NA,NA,CSVGTPYEQYF,TGCAGCGTGGGGACACCTTACGAGCAGTACTTC
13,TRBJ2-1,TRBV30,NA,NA,CAWSVGVHREQFF,TGTGCCTGGAGTGTCGGAGTTCATCGGGAGCAGTTCTTC
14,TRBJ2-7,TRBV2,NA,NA,CASSEQGPTYEQYF,TGTGCCAGCAGTGAACAGGGGCCAACCTACGAGCAGTACTTC
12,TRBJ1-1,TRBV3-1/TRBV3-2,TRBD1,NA,CASSRTGSEAFF,TGTGCCAGCAGCAGGACAGGGTCGGAAGCTTTCTTT
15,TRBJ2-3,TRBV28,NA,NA,CASSQQGSGPDTQYF,TGTGCCAGCAGCCAACAGGGCTCCGGCCCGGATACGCAGTATTTT
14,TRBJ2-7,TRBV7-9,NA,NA,CASSLTTGIYEQYF,TGTGCCAGCAGCTTGACCACAGGGATCTACGAGCAGTACTTC
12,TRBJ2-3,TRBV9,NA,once,CASSEEADTQYF,TGTGCCAGCAGCGAAGAAGCGGATACGCAGTATTTT
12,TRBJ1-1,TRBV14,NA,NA,CASKRQNTEAFF,TGTGCCAGCAAGAGGCAGAACACTGAAGCTTTCTTT
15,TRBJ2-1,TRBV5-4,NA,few,CASSFHGGSYNEQFF,TGTGCCAGCAGCTTTCACGGGGGCTCCTACAATGAGCAGTTCTTC
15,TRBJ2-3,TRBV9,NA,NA,CASSVYGAGTDTQYF,TGTGCCAGCAGCGTCTATGGGGCCGGAACAGATACGCAGTATTTT
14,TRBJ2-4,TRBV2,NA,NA,CASSEWGSGDIQYF,TGTGCCAGCAGTGAATGGGGGTCAGGGGACATTCAGTACTTC
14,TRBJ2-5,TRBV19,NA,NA,CASSIAQRSETQYF,TGTGCCAGTAGTATAGCCCAGCGTTCTGAGACCCAGTACTTC
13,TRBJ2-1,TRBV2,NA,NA,CASSEPGLDEQFF,TGTGCCAGCAGTGAGCCGGGTCTAGATGAGCAGTTCTTC
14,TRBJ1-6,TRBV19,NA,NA,CASTTSSYNSPLHF,TGTGCCAGCACCACGAGCTCCTATAATTCACCCCTCCACTTT
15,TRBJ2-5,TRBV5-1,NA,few,CASSRLGGRAETQYF,TGCGCCAGCAGCCGTCTCGGGGGTAGGGCAGAGACCCAGTACTTC
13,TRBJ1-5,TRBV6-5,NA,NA,CASSFGRNQPQHF,TGTGCCAGCAGTTTCGGCAGGAATCAGCCCCAGCATTTT
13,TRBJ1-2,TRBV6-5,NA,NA,CATYWGGNYGYTF,TGTGCCACCTACTGGGGGGGCAACTATGGCTACACCTTC
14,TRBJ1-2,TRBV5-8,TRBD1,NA,CASQTQGARGGYTF,TGTGCCAGCCAAACACAGGGGGCTCGCGGAGGCTACACCTTC
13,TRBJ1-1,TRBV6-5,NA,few,CASSYQGTTEAFF,TGTGCCAGCAGTTATCAGGGGACCACTGAAGCTTTCTTT
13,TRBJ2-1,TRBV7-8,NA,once,CASSLMLVDEQFF,TGTGCCAGCAGCTTAATGCTAGTGGATGAGCAGTTCTTC
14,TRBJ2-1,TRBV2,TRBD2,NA,CASRRGGPLNEQFF,TGTGCCAGCAGGCGGGGGGGCCCCCTCAATGAGCAGTTCTTC